This T cell receptor beta chain emerged from a study of T-cell reconstitution after alpha-beta-depleted transplantation in children (dated by TCRdb to the mid-2010s). General notes on the study: The study quantitatively tracked T-cell immune reconstitution after TCRalphabeta/CD19-depleted allogeneic hematopoietic cell transplantation in children using TCR repertoire profiling.

Library preparation was by PCR. The instrument given in TCRdb is Illumina HiSeq 2500. To normalize quantification of the TCRbeta repertoire, the TCR libraries were built with molecular barcoding that relied on unique molecular identifiers. In-frame beta chains were kept once TCRdb had trimmed the public reads at Q25 with fastp and called clones with MiXCR. Entries that share a CDR3 protein sequence are merged under the most common genes and DNA. This sample lists about 200,000 distinct CDR3 sequences; around 5.9% were detected once. In total, the top ten clones hold around 4.4% of the sample. CDR1 is given as SGHDN and CDR2 as FVKESK, both from the germline V gene. The V end gives up 4 bases and the J end 2 bases, leaving 8 bases in the junction not matched to a gene. From the cysteine through the phenylalanine, the CDR3 covers 15 amino acids. Just CDR3 DNA is preserved here, 45 bases in frame from base 1.

Study-wide conclusions, independent of this receptor: In some patients, high TCRbeta diversity at day 60 was attributed to recipient T cells and intrathymic progenitors that had survived conditioning. Hyperexpanded clone frequencies declined over subsequent months; after one year, T-cell counts and TCRbeta diversity were mostly attributed to newly produced T cells. About two months after transplant, the apparently early recovery of alphabetaT-cell counts reportedly depended on just several hundred clones that had expanded rapidly and came from non-depleted graft cells.

In the paper's terms, the treatment or condition label means: allogeneic hematopoietic cell transplantation with graft depleted of TCRalphabeta T cells and CD19 B cells. The children who served as transplant recipients had been given grafts of TCRalphabeta/CD19-depleted allogeneic hematopoietic cells. This clonotype was recorded many times. The target of this receptor is not known. No qualities accompany the bases; no much larger clone lies one base away. The TCR sequence derives from a girl under three years old with combined immunodeficiency, due to receive a stem cell transplant. The sequence joins TRBV14 to TRBJ2-7, with TRBD1 matching 7 junction bases. The material was PBMCs, obtained before TCRalphabeta/CD19-depleted stem cell transplant. The CDR3 loop reads CASSRTGQNTYEQYF. The sequenced DNA: TGTGCCAGCAGCCGTACGGGACAGAACACCTACGAGCAGTACTTC.